The 20 T cell receptor beta chains below were found in one sample sequenced in a study of CD8 T cells in Susac syndrome. Reverse transcription of roughly 0.45 to 1 ug RNA was performed with random hexamers. TCRdb re-called the immunoSEQ multiplex PCR reads through MiXCR, storing one row per CDR3 protein. The sample lists roughly 400,000 distinct CDR3 sequences, 75% to 90% seen once, with 0.12% in the top ten. The sample taken for sequencing was CD8+ T cells from PBMCs. These receptors were taken from a human donor with multiple sclerosis.

CDR3 in DNA: TGTGCCAGCAGCTTAAGGGGACAGAGACTTACTAATGAAAAACTGTTTTTT. Translated, it gives CASSLRGQRLTNEKLFF. V and J are TRBV7-8 and TRBJ1-4, with 7 bases aligning to TRBD1. Germline V gene sequence: CDR1 SGHVS, CDR2 FQNEAQ. This CDR3 is built from 17 residues. V was clipped by 2 bases and J by 2 bases; unmatched bases: 8.

The CDR3 DNA sequence: TGTGCCAGCAGTTACTCTCTTCGGGGCGGGGACACTGAAGCTTTCTTT. The encoded protein is CASSYSLRGGDTEAFF. The J gene is TRBJ1-1, the V gene TRBV6-2 or TRBV6-3; tentatively, D is TRBD1 (5 bases). The CDR3 is 16 residues long. V dropped 0 bases and J dropped 3 bases, with 14 bases sitting between them. The V gene's germline CDR1 is MNHEY and CDR2 SVGEGT.

The rearrangement joins TRBV27 to TRBJ2-7, with 7 positions matching TRBD2. CDR1 and CDR2 from the germline V gene are MNHEY and SMNVEV (reference sequence). Germline trimming cut 11 bases from V and 3 bases from J; bases unmatched to any gene: 7. The CDR3 extends over 12 amino acids. The CDR3, as DNA: TGTGCCGCAGGGCTAGCGGACTACGAGCAGTACTTC. This codes for CAAGLADYEQYF.

The chain is built from TRBV7-9 and TRBJ2-7; no clear D gene. There are 13 residues in the CDR3. Germline V gene lookup returns CDR1 SEHNR and CDR2 FQNEAQ (reference sequence). V was pared by 8 bases and J by 3 bases, with 14 bases between. CDR3: CASFRSGGYEQYF. Written as DNA, the CDR3 is TGTGCCAGCTTTCGGTCGGGCGGCTACGAGCAGTACTTC.

This clonotype was counted once. The chain combines TRBV9 with TRBJ2-2; 12 positions match TRBD2. CDR1 is SGDLS, CDR2 YYNGEE, per germline. The CDR3 runs to 17 residues. The V and J ends lost 2 bases and 6 bases, in that order; junction bases with no gene match: 8. CDR3 coding DNA: TGTGCCAGCAGCGTGACCCTGACTAGCGGGAGACCCGGGGAGCTGTTTTTT. It yields the protein CASSVTLTSGRPGELFF.

The chain recombines TRBV7-9 with TRBJ1-1; D unresolved. The V and J ends lost 11 bases and 0 bases respectively, with 16 bases between them. The germline CDR1 and CDR2 sequences are SEHNR and FQNEAQ (reference sequence). This CDR3 is built from 14 residues. DNA of the CDR3: TGTGCCCCCGGAGAAGGCAAAATGAACACTGAAGCTTTCTTT. Amino acids: CAPGEGKMNTEAFF.

The chain couples TRBV2 to TRBJ1-5; unclear D gene. Germline V gene sequence: CDR1 SNHLY, CDR2 FYNNEI. The CDR3 contains 14 residues. V was clipped by 2 bases and J by 9 bases, with 14 bases between them. CDR3 DNA: TGTGCCAGCAGTGAAAGTCCGGGCGCTAGGCCCCAGCATTTT. This gives the protein CASSESPGARPQHF.

The chain employs TRBV5-1 and TRBJ2-7; 11 bases align to TRBD2. The CDR3 has 14 amino acids. Per germline, CDR1 SGHRS and CDR2 YFSETQ. Unmatched junction bases numbered 1, after V lost 0 bases and J lost 5 bases. The CDR3 reads CASSLELAGDEQYF. CDR3 DNA: TGCGCCAGCAGCTTGGAACTAGCGGGAGACGAGCAGTACTTC.

The gene calls are TRBV18 and TRBJ2-7; TRBD1 might be the D (6 bases). V was cut by 6 bases and J by 6 bases, with 12 bases left in between. Per the germline V gene, CDR1 is KGHSH and CDR2 is LQKENI. CDR3 size: 12 residues. CDR3 coding DNA: TGTGCCAGCTCCCCAGGGGAGTCCGAGCAGTACTTC. Protein sequence: CASSPGESEQYF.

V usage is TRBV7-9 and J usage is TRBJ1-1, with 11 nucleotides matching TRBD1. The V gene's germline CDR1 is SEHNR and CDR2 FQNEAQ (reference sequence). The ends lost 5 bases at V and 3 bases at J; junction bases unmatched: 8. The CDR3 contains 16 residues. The chain's CDR3 is CASSPGQGALDTEAFF. The CDR3, as DNA: TGTGCCAGCAGCCCCGGACAGGGGGCGCTGGACACTGAAGCTTTCTTT.

This clonotype appeared a single time. V and J are TRBV5-1 and TRBJ2-7; possible D gene TRBD2, 5 bases. Per the germline V gene, CDR1 is SGHRS and CDR2 is YFSETQ. The CDR3 spans 13 residues. Trimming took 4 bases from V and 7 from J, leaving 15 bases between them. CDR3: CASSLWAEGEQYF. The CDR3 DNA is TGCGCCAGCAGCCTCTGGGCCGAGGGTGAGCAGTACTTC.

This chain joins TRBV29-1 and TRBJ1-1; tentative D call: TRBD1 (5 bases). The CDR3 length is 12 residues. Trimming took off 0 bases at V and 7 bases at J, with 9 bases between the two ends. Germline CDR1 and CDR2: SQVTM and ANQGSEA. The CDR3 spells CSVEEGRNEAFF. CDR3 in DNA: TGCAGCGTTGAAGAGGGGCGGAATGAAGCTTTCTTT.

This chain uses TRBV12-3 or TRBV12-4 with TRBJ1-1; 7 bases fit TRBD1. V trimming: 9 bases; J trimming: 2 bases; junction bases outside the gene matches: 15. The CDR3 is made up of 16 amino acids. In DNA form, the CDR3 reads TGTGCCAGTAGCCCGGAGGCAGGGGGTCAAAACACTGAAGCTTTCTTT. Its translation is CASSPEAGGQNTEAFF.

This chain uses TRBV2 with TRBJ2-4, with D possibly matching TRBD1 (5 bases). Trimming pared 9 bases from V and 4 bases from J, leaving 10 bases between. The CDR3 length is 12 residues. Germline CDR1 and CDR2: SNHLY and FYNNEI. CDR3 residues: CARQDGKNIQYF. The CDR3 nucleotides read TGTGCCAGACAGGACGGTAAAAACATTCAGTACTTC.

This chain joins TRBV27 and TRBJ2-2, with no clear D. Germline V gene data show CDR1 as MNHEY and CDR2 as SMNVEV (reference sequence). CDR3 length equals 16 residues. V gave up 6 bases and J gave up 1 base, with 15 bases separating them. The CDR3 loop is CASSTPGELNTGELFF. The CDR3 nucleotides are TGTGCCAGCAGCACCCCTGGAGAGCTGAACACCGGGGAGCTGTTTTTT.

This rearrangement joins TRBV10-3 to TRBJ2-2; D is perhaps TRBD2 (6 bases). This CDR3 is 18 amino acids long. Germline CDR1 is ENHRY and CDR2 is SYGVKD. V lost 6 bases and J lost 4, with 24 bases in between. CDR3 region: CAIRRLQGGNRITGELFF. CDR3 nucleotides: TGTGCCATCAGGAGGTTGCAGGGAGGAAATCGGATCACCGGGGAGCTGTTTTTT.

CDR3 coding DNA: TGTGCCAGCAGCTTAGTTCCCGGACAGGGGGCTAGGAACACTGAAGCTTTCTTT. It encodes CASSLVPGQGARNTEAFF. The chain is built from TRBV7-6 and TRBJ1-1; 11 bases map to TRBD1. In germline, CDR1 is SGHVS, CDR2 FNYEAQ. Trimming cost V 1 base and J 1 base; bases outside gene matches: 8. CDR3 size: 18 residues.

The chain links TRBV27 to TRBJ2-7; 8 bases align to TRBD2. This CDR3 comprises 14 residues. The trim removed 3 bases at V and 5 bases at J, leaving 6 bases unmatched. Germline CDR1 is MNHEY and CDR2 is SMNVEV (reference sequence). The CDR3 sequence is CASSFGGRTNEQYF. The DNA of the CDR3 is TGTGCCAGCAGTTTTGGCGGGAGGACGAACGAGCAGTACTTC.

The count of this clonotype is one. The chain links TRBV12-3 or TRBV12-4 to TRBJ2-4; 7 nucleotides agree with TRBD2. The ends lost 5 bases at V and 1 base at J; junction bases unmatched: 5. This CDR3 has 15 amino acids. DNA of the CDR3: TGTGCCAGCAGTCTTGGGGAGGGGGCCAAAAACATTCAGTACTTC. This codes for CASSLGEGAKNIQYF.

The chain combines TRBV14 with TRBJ1-5; maybe TRBD1 (6 bases). The CDR3 covers 16 residues. Germline CDR1 and CDR2: SGHDN and FVKESK. Trimming shortened V by 4 bases and J by 8 bases, and 21 bases separated the two germline ends. CDR3 sequence reads: CASSPPGGQADKPQHF. The CDR3 DNA reads as TGTGCCAGCAGCCCTCCGGGGGGGCAGGCCGACAAGCCCCAGCATTTT.